The following is a T cell receptor (beta chain) sequence with its context. These data are taken from a study of OX40 agonist ivuxolimab in advanced cancers. Here immunoSEQ multiplex PCR was the method, and the copy in TCRdb shows in-frame clones only, minus some. The table includes around 60,000 clones, around 74% detected once. CDR3 length: 13 amino acids. Germline V gene lookup returns CDR1 SGHTA and CDR2 FQGNSA. With 1 base removed from V and 6 bases from J, the gap between germline ends came to 9 bases. Source: CD4+ or CD8+ T cells sorted from blood, taken in a trial of the OX40 agonist ivuxolimab. The chain has TRBV7-2 and TRBJ1-1, with a possible D match to TRBD1 (6 bases). The TCR was taken from an adult with an advanced solid tumor such as melanoma, head and neck, liver or kidney cancer. The CDR3 bases are TGTGCCAGCAGCTTAGGGCAGGGGTCTGAAGCTTTCTTT. This translates into CASSLGQGSEAFF.